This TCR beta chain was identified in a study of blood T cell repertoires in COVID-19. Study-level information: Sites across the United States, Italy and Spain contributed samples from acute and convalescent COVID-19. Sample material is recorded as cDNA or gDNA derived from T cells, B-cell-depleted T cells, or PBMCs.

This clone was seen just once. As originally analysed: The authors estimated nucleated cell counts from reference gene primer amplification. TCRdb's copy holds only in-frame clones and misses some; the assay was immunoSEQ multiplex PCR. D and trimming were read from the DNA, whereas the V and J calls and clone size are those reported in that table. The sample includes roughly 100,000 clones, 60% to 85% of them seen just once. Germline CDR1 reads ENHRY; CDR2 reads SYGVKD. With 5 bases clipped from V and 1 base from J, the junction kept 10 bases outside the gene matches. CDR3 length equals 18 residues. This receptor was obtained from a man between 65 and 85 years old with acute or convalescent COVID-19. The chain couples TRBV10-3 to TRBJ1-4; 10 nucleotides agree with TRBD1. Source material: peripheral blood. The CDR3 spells CAISQRRQGAGTNEKLFF. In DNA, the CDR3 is TGTGCCATCAGTCAAAGACGACAGGGGGCTGGAACTAATGAAAAACTGTTTTTT.